Below, 32 T cell receptor beta chains from the same sample are listed, as sequenced in a study of blood T cell repertoires in COVID-19. TCRdb's copy holds only in-frame clones and misses some; the assay was immunoSEQ multiplex PCR. In the table there are around 200,000 clones, 86% of which are singletons. Input material: peripheral blood. The origin of the receptors is a woman older than 75 in a cohort sampled during active or convalescent COVID-19.

The gene calls are TRBV2 and TRBJ1-6, with 7 bases that match TRBD1. This CDR3 has 14 amino acids. The ends lost 3 bases at V and 13 bases at J; junction bases unmatched: 9. Looked up from germline, CDR1 is SNHLY and CDR2 is FYNNEI. The CDR3 region has the DNA TGTGCCAGCAGTGAGGAGCGACAGGGTTCGCCCCTCCACTTT. Residues: CASSEERQGSPLHF.

The V and J genes are TRBV5-6 and TRBJ2-7, with D hard to call. With 0 bases removed from V and 4 bases from J, the gap between germline ends came to 8 bases. CDR3 size: 13 residues. CDR1 and CDR2 from the germline V gene are SGHDT and YYEEEE. CDR3 amino acids: CASSLESTYEQYF. In DNA, the CDR3 is TGTGCCAGCAGCTTGGAATCAACATACGAGCAGTACTTC.

The chain carries TRBV6-5 and TRBJ2-1; D perhaps matches TRBD2 (6 bases). Germline V lookup: CDR1 MNHEY, CDR2 SVGAGI. This CDR3 is built from 13 residues. V lost 7 bases and J lost 9, with 16 bases in between. The CDR3 loop reads CASKGGGSGEQFF. In DNA form, the CDR3 reads TGTGCCAGCAAGGGTGGGGGGAGCGGTGAGCAGTTCTTC.

The chain couples TRBV19 to TRBJ2-1; 11 bases map to TRBD2. The trim removed 1 base at V and 6 bases at J, leaving 8 bases unmatched. The CDR3 runs to 17 residues. The germline CDR1 and CDR2 sequences are LNHDA and SQIVND (reference sequence). The CDR3 region is CASSIGSGRAFFNEQFF. CDR3 nucleotides: TGTGCCAGTAGTATAGGTAGCGGGAGGGCGTTTTTCAATGAGCAGTTCTTC.

The J gene is TRBJ2-1, the V gene TRBV30, with 7 bases fitting TRBD2. V lost 0 bases, J lost 0 bases, and 2 bases stayed unmatched. CDR1 is GTSNPN, CDR2 SVGIG, per germline (reference sequence). The CDR3 spans 15 residues. The CDR3 DNA sequence: TGTGCCTGGAGTGTACGCGGGGGCTCCTACAATGAGCAGTTCTTC. It yields the protein CAWSVRGGSYNEQFF.

The V and J genes are TRBV19 and TRBJ2-1, with D tentatively TRBD2 (6 bases). The germline V gene encodes CDR1 LNHDA and CDR2 SQIVND (reference sequence). The CDR3 has 15 residues. The ends were cut back, 3 bases at V and 3 bases at J, with 12 bases in the middle. The CDR3 region has the DNA TGTGCCAGTAGTATGGGTCAGGGAGGCTACAATGAGCAGTTCTTC. The encoded protein is CASSMGQGGYNEQFF. Based on the CDR3 plus reference TRBV19 and TRBJ2-1, the full variable domain is DGGITQSPKYLFRKEGQNVTLSCEQNLNHDAMYWYRQDPGQGLRLIYYSQIVNDFQKGDIAEGYSVSREKKESFPLTVTSAQKNPTAFYLCASSMGQGGYNEQFFGPGTRLTVL.

The chain combines TRBV5-1 with TRBJ1-6; 7 nucleotides align to TRBD1. The CDR3 length is 15 residues. CDR1 SGHRS and CDR2 YFSETQ come from the germline V gene. J lost 9 bases, V lost 3 bases, and 9 bases had no gene match. This CDR3 is CASSWGQLDPSPLHF. DNA of the CDR3: TGCGCCAGCAGCTGGGGACAGTTGGACCCTTCACCCCTCCACTTT.

V and J are TRBV7-6 and TRBJ2-3; 9 nucleotides match TRBD1. The CDR3 consists of 14 residues. The V gene end was trimmed by 10 bases and the J gene end by 0 bases; junction bases not matched to a gene: 5. Germline V gene sequence: CDR1 SGHVS, CDR2 FNYEAQ. CDR3 bases: TGTGCCACCGGGACAGGGTTTAGCACAGATACGCAGTATTTT. Amino acids: CATGTGFSTDTQYF.

V and J are TRBV10-1 and TRBJ1-3, with D uncertain. Germline V CDR1 and CDR2: WNHNN, SYGVQD (reference sequence). V was trimmed by 3 bases and J by 0 bases, leaving 3 bases between them. This CDR3 comprises 13 residues. The CDR3 is CASSDSSGNTIYF. In nucleotides, the CDR3 is TGCGCCAGCAGTGACAGCTCTGGAAACACCATATATTTT.

J is TRBJ1-2 and V is TRBV5-1; 7 bases align to TRBD1. Germline V CDR1 and CDR2: SGHRS, YFSETQ. The length of the CDR3 is 15 residues. Germline trimming cut 3 bases from V and 3 bases from J; bases unmatched to any gene: 8. The CDR3 loop is CASSWDGTDDYGYTF. For the CDR3, the DNA is TGCGCCAGCAGCTGGGATGGGACAGACGACTATGGCTACACCTTC. Combining the CDR3 with reference TRBV5-1 and TRBJ1-2 gives the whole variable domain KAGVTQTPRYLIKTRGQQVTLSCSPISGHRSVSWYQQTPGQGLQFLFEYFSETQRNKGNFPGRFSGRQFSNSRSEMNVSTLELGDSALYLCASSWDGTDDYGYTFGSGTRLTVV.

The chain combines TRBV5-1 with TRBJ1-2, with 7 bases lining up with TRBD1. V dropped 5 bases and J dropped 8; count of bases not matched to a gene: 9. Germline V gene sequence: CDR1 SGHRS, CDR2 YFSETQ. The CDR3 has 13 amino acids. In DNA form, the CDR3 reads TGCGCCAGCAGGAACCGGGACAGAGAAGGCTACACCTTC. Amino acid sequence: CASRNRDREGYTF.

This chain joins TRBV29-1 and TRBJ1-2, with TRBD1 identical over 8 bases. The germline gives CDR1 SQVTM, CDR2 ANQGSEA. V lost 4 bases to trimming and J lost 7 bases; unmatched junction nucleotides: 8. The CDR3 length is 13 residues. The CDR3 DNA is TGCAGCGTTGGACAGGACAGGGACGCTGGCTACACCTTC. Its protein product is CSVGQDRDAGYTF. The complete variable domain, with remaining parts taken from reference TRBV29-1 and TRBJ1-2, reads SAVISQKPSRDICQRGTSLTIQCQVDSQVTMMFWYRQQPGQSLTLIATANQGSEATYESGFVIDKFPISRPNLTFSTLTVSNMSPEDSSIYLCSVGQDRDAGYTFGSGTRLTVV.

This clone was recorded only once. The chain employs TRBV27 and TRBJ1-1; 7 nucleotides match TRBD1. Germline loops: CDR1 MNHEY, CDR2 SMNVEV (reference sequence). The CDR3 loop spans 14 amino acids. V shed 6 bases, J shed 0 bases, and the junction held 4 bases outside the gene matches. CDR3 region: CASRPGQVNTEAFF. As DNA, the CDR3 is TGTGCCAGCAGACCCGGACAGGTGAACACTGAAGCTTTCTTT.

The chain employs TRBV6-5 and TRBJ1-2, with TRBD1 identical over 9 bases. The V gene end was trimmed by 5 bases and the J gene end by 5 bases; junction bases not matched to a gene: 9. This CDR3 is 15 amino acids long. Germline-derived CDR1 and CDR2 are MNHEY and SVGAGI. The CDR3 region has the DNA TGTGCCAGCAGTCCAGGAAGGACAGGGGTATATGGCTACACCTTC. Its protein product is CASSPGRTGVYGYTF.

The chain's CDR3 is CSASEVLGTGGRNEQFF. CDR3 nucleotide sequence: TGCAGTGCTAGTGAGGTATTGGGGACAGGGGGCCGAAATGAGCAGTTCTTC. This chain uses TRBV20-1 with TRBJ2-1; 12 positions match TRBD1. Germline trimming cut 3 bases from V and 7 bases from J; bases unmatched to any gene: 13. The CDR3 runs 17 residues. Germline V gene data show CDR1 as DFQATT and CDR2 as SNEGSKA (reference sequence).

The chain employs TRBV27 and TRBJ1-1, with 7 bases fitting TRBD1. Germline trimming cut 6 bases from V and 0 bases from J; bases unmatched to any gene: 7. Germline V lookup: CDR1 MNHEY, CDR2 SMNVEV (reference sequence). The CDR3 spans 15 residues. CDR3 sequence: CASRPLTGLNTEAFF. The DNA for the CDR3 is TGTGCCAGCAGGCCCCTGACAGGGCTGAACACTGAAGCTTTCTTT.

This chain links TRBV7-2 with TRBJ2-2, with a weak D call TRBD1 (5 bases). Trimming removed 5 bases from V and 5 bases from J, with 9 bases in between. Germline lookup yields CDR1 SGHTA and CDR2 FQGNSA. The CDR3 contains 13 residues. The CDR3 here is CASSRQRTGELFF. In nucleotides, the CDR3 is TGTGCCAGCAGCCGACAGAGGACCGGGGAGCTGTTTTTT.

The V call is TRBV15, the J call TRBJ1-1; 8 nucleotides line up with TRBD1. V shed 0 bases, J shed 6 bases, and the junction held 6 bases outside the gene matches. This CDR3 region has 15 residues. CDR1 is LNHNV and CDR2 is YYDKDF in the germline V gene (reference sequence). CDR3 region: CATSRDPGGLAEAFF. CDR3 bases: TGTGCCACCAGCAGAGATCCAGGGGGCTTGGCTGAAGCTTTCTTT.

The sample holds a few counts of this clone. This chain uses TRBV30 with TRBJ1-5, with 9 positions matching TRBD1. The CDR3 spans 15 residues. The germline V gene encodes CDR1 GTSNPN and CDR2 SVGIG (reference sequence). Germline trimming cut 5 bases from V and 5 bases from J; bases unmatched to any gene: 10. This CDR3 is CAWAEPGQGYQPQHF. In DNA, the CDR3 is TGTGCCTGGGCTGAACCGGGACAGGGTTATCAGCCCCAGCATTTT.

The chain uses TRBV9 and TRBJ1-2; 7 bases line up with TRBD1. Germline CDR1 and CDR2: SGDLS and YYNGEE. The junction had 10 bases not matched to a gene; V was cut back by 3 bases and J by 8 bases. The CDR3 consists of 14 residues. The CDR3 DNA reads TGTGCCAGCAGCGGACCCACAGGGGAAGGGGGCTACACCTTC. It yields the protein CASSGPTGEGGYTF.

The gene calls are TRBV5-1 and TRBJ2-1, with 12 bases that match TRBD1. This CDR3 comprises 15 residues. In germline, CDR1 is SGHRS, CDR2 YFSETQ. V dropped 7 bases and J dropped 7; count of bases not matched to a gene: 9. CDR3 in amino acids: CASGPGTGGWNEQFF. The CDR3 coding sequence is TGCGCCAGCGGTCCCGGGACAGGGGGCTGGAATGAGCAGTTCTTC.

CDR3 nucleotides: TGTGCCAGCTCACTGGGAGCCCAGAACAATGAGCAGTTCTTC. The encoded protein is CASSLGAQNNEQFF. The chain links TRBV18 to TRBJ2-1; D may be TRBD2 (5 bases). The length of the CDR3 is 14 residues. CDR1 is KGHSH, CDR2 LQKENI, per germline. V was clipped by 4 bases and J by 5 bases, with 12 bases between them.

The chain couples TRBV5-6 to TRBJ2-7; D possibly corresponds to TRBD2 (6 bases). Germline V gene lookup returns CDR1 SGHDT and CDR2 YYEEEE. This CDR3 is built from 17 residues. Trimming took off 4 bases at V and 0 bases at J, with 20 bases between the two ends. CDR3 region: CASSRTSRGISSYEQYF. CDR3 bases: TGTGCCAGCAGCCGGACTTCTCGGGGGATTAGCTCCTACGAGCAGTACTTC.

The CDR3 region is CASSLSGFSNQPQHF. For the CDR3, the DNA is TGCGCCAGCAGCTTGTCGGGTTTTAGCAATCAGCCCCAGCATTTT. This chain connects TRBV5-1 to TRBJ1-5, with no clear D. Germline V gene data show CDR1 as SGHRS and CDR2 as YFSETQ. Trimming pared 1 base from V and 0 bases from J, leaving 8 bases between. The CDR3 totals 15 residues.

The V and J genes are TRBV6-4 and TRBJ2-1, with TRBD1 matching over 11 bases. The CDR3 loop spans 15 amino acids. The V and J ends lost 6 bases and 6 bases, in that order; junction bases with no gene match: 7. Per the germline V gene, CDR1 is MRHNA and CDR2 is SNTAGT. The CDR3: CASSAMGQGVNEQFF. The CDR3, as DNA: TGTGCCAGCAGCGCGATGGGACAGGGGGTCAATGAGCAGTTCTTC.

The gene calls are TRBV6-4 and TRBJ1-1, with 7 bases matching TRBD1. The CDR3 length is 14 residues. The germline V gene encodes CDR1 MRHNA and CDR2 SNTAGT. Trimming cost V 3 bases and J 4 bases; bases outside gene matches: 5. The CDR3 loop is CASSEEGASTEAFF. CDR3 bases: TGTGCCAGCAGTGAAGAGGGGGCGAGCACTGAAGCTTTCTTT.

The chain uses TRBV4-3 and TRBJ2-2; unclear D gene. Germline V gives CDR1 LGHNA, CDR2 YSLEER. Trimming stripped 0 bases from V and 0 bases from J, with 5 bases between. This CDR3 comprises 15 residues. The CDR3 region has the DNA TGCGCCAGCAGCCAAGACACAGCGAACACCGGGGAGCTGTTTTTT. The encoded protein is CASSQDTANTGELFF.

The chain has TRBV11-2 and TRBJ2-7, with D possibly TRBD2 on 6 matching bases. CDR1 SGHAT and CDR2 FQNNGV come from the germline V gene. The CDR3 is made up of 17 amino acids. Between the trimmed V and J ends, which lost 1 base and 0 bases, there was a span of 16 bases. The CDR3 DNA reads as TGTGCCAGCAGCTTAGGAGAGAGGGGACTCGTCTCCTACGAGCAGTACTTC. It translates to CASSLGERGLVSYEQYF.

The V call is TRBV6-6, the J call TRBJ1-2, with 8 bases identical to TRBD1. Looked up from germline, CDR1 is MNHNY and CDR2 is SVGAGI (reference sequence). V was pared by 5 bases and J by 4 bases, with 6 bases of the junction left unmatched. The CDR3 extends over 14 amino acids. CDR3 bases: TGTGCCAGCAGTACAGGCAGGGGGCCCTATGGCTACACCTTC. This gives the protein CASSTGRGPYGYTF.

The chain couples TRBV5-1 to TRBJ2-1, with 10 bases identical to TRBD2. The CDR3 runs to 16 residues. With 4 bases clipped from V and 6 bases from J, the junction kept 10 bases outside the gene matches. Germline V lookup: CDR1 SGHRS, CDR2 YFSETQ. CDR3 sequence: CASSPGGSGGANEQFF. CDR3 nucleotide sequence: TGCGCCAGCAGCCCTGGTGGGAGCGGGGGGGCCAATGAGCAGTTCTTC.

The chain employs TRBV19 and TRBJ1-6; the D is unclear. Trimming removed 6 bases at V and 5 bases at J, with 8 bases between. Germline V lookup: CDR1 LNHDA, CDR2 SQIVND (reference sequence). The CDR3 has 13 amino acids. CDR3 residues: CASRDTNNSPLHF. CDR3 DNA: TGTGCCAGTAGAGACACAAATAATTCACCCCTCCACTTT.

This sequence joins TRBV27 and TRBJ1-5, with a weak D call TRBD1 (5 bases). Germline values: CDR1 MNHEY, CDR2 SMNVEV (reference sequence). There are 14 residues in the CDR3. The V end lost 6 bases, the J end lost 6 bases, and 15 bases lay between the germline ends. In nucleotides, the CDR3 is TGTGCCAGCAGACCCGGGGGAACAACTCAGCCCCAGCATTTT. Protein sequence: CASRPGGTTQPQHF.